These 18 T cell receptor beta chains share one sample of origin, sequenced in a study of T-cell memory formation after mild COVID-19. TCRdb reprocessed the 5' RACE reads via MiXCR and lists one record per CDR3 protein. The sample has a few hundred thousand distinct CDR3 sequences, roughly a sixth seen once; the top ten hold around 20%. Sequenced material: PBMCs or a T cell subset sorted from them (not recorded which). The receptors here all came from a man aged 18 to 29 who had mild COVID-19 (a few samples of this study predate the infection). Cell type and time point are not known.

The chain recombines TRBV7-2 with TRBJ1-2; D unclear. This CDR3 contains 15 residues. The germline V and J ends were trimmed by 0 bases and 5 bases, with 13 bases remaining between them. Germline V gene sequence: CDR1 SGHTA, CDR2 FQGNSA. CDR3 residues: CASSLARARFYGYTF. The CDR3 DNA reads TGTGCCAGCAGCTTAGCGCGCGCCCGATTTTATGGCTACACCTTC.

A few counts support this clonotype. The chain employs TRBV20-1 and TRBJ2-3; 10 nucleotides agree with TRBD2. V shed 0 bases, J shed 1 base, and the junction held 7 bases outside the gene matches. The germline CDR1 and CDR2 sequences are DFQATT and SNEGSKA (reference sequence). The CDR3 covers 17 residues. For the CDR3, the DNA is TGCAGTGCTAGAGATCTAGCAGGGACTAGCGGCACAGATACGCAGTATTTT. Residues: CSARDLAGTSGTDTQYF.

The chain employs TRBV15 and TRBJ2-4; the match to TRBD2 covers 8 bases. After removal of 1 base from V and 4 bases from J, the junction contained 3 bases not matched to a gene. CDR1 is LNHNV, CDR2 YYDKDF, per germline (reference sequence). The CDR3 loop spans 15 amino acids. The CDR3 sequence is CATSRVASGKNIQYF. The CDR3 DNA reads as TGTGCCACCAGCAGAGTGGCTAGCGGGAAAAACATTCAGTACTTC.

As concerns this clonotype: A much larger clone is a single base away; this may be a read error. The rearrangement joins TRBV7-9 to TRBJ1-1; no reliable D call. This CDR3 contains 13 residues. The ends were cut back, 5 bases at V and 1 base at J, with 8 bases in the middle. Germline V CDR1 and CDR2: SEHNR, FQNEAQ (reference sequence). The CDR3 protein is CASSPTANTEAFF. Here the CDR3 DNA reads TGTGCCAGCAGCCCGACGGCGAACACTGAAGCTTTCTTT. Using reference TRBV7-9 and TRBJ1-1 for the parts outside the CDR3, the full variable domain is DTGVSQNPRHKITKRGQNVTFRCDPISEHNRLYWYRQTLGQGPEFLTYFQNEAQLEKSRLLSDRFSAERPKGSFSTLEIQRTEQGDSAMYLCASSPTANTEAFFGQGTRLTVV.

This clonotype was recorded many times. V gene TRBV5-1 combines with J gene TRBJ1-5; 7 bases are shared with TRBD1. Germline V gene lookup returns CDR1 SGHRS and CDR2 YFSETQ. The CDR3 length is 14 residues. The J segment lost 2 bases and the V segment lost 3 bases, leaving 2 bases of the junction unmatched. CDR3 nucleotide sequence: TGCGCCAGCAGCTCCGGACAGGGCAATCAGCCCCAGCATTTT. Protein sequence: CASSSGQGNQPQHF.

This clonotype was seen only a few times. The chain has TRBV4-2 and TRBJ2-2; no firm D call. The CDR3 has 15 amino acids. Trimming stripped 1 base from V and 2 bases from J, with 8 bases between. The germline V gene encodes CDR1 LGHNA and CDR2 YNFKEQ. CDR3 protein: CASSQAQENTGELFF. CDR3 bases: TGTGCCAGCAGCCAAGCCCAAGAAAACACCGGGGAGCTGTTTTTT.

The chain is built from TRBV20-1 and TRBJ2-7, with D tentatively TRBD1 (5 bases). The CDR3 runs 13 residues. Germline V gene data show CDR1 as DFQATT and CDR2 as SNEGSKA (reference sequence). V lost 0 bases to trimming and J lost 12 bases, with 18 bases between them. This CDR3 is CSARDPMLDRSYV. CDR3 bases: TGCAGTGCTAGAGATCCTATGCTCGACAGATCGTACGTC.

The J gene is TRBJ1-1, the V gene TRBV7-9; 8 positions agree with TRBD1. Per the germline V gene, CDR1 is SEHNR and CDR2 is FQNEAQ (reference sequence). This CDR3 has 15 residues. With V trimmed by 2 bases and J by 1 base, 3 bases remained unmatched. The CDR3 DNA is TGTGCCAGCAGCTTACAGACAGGGGAGAACACTGAAGCTTTCTTT. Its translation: CASSLQTGENTEAFF.

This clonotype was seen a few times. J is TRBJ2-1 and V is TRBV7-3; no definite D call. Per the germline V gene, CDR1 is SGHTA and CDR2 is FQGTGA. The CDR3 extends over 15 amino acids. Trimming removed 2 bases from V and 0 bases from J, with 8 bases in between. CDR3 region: CASSLRTSSYNEQFF. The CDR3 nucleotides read TGTGCCAGCAGCTTACGGACGAGCTCCTACAATGAGCAGTTCTTC.

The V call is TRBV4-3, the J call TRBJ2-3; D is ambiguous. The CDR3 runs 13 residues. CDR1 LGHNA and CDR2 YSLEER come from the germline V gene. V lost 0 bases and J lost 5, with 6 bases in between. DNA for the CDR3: TGCGCCAGCAGCCAAGATTGGGGAGATACGCAGTATTTT. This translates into CASSQDWGDTQYF.

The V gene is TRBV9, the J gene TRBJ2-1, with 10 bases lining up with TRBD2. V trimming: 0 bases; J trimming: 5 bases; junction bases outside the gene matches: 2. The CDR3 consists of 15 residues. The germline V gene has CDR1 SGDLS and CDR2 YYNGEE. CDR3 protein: CASSVVLAGNNEQFF. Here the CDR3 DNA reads TGTGCCAGCAGCGTAGTACTAGCGGGGAACAATGAGCAGTTCTTC.

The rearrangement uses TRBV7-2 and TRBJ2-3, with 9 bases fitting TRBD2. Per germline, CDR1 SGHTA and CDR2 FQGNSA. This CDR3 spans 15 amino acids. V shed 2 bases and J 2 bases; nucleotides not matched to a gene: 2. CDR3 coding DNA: TGTGCCAGCAGCTTAATAGCGGGGGTCACAGATACGCAGTATTTT. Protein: CASSLIAGVTDTQYF. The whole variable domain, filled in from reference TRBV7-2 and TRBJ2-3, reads GAGVSQSPSNKVTEKGKDVELRCDPISGHTALYWYRQSLGQGLEFLIYFQGNSAPDKSGLPSDRFSAERTGGSVSTLTIQRTQQEDSAVYLCASSLIAGVTDTQYFGPGTRLTVL.

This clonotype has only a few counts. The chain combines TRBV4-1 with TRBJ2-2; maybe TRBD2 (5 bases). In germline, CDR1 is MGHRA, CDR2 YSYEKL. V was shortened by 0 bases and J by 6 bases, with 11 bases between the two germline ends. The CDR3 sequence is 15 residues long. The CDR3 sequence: CASSQDWSGSGELFF. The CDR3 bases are TGCGCCAGCAGCCAAGATTGGTCGGGATCCGGGGAGCTGTTTTTT.

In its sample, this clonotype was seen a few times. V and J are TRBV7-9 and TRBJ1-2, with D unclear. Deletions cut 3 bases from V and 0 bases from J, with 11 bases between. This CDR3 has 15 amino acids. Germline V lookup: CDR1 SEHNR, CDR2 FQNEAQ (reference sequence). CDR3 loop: CASSFSQVANYGYTF. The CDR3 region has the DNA TGTGCCAGCAGCTTTAGCCAGGTAGCTAACTATGGCTACACCTTC.

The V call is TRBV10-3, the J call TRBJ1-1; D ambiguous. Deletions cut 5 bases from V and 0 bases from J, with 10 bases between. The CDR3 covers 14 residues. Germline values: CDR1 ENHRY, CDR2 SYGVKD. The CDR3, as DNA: TGTGCCATCAGTTACGACACCATGAACACTGAAGCTTTCTTT. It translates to CAISYDTMNTEAFF.

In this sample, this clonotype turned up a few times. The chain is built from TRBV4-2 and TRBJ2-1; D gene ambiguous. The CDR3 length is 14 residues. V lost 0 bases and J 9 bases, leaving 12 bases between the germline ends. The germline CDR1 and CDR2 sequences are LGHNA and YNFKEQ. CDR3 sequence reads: CASSQDRIEREQFF. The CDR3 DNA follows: TGTGCCAGCAGCCAAGATCGTATCGAGCGTGAGCAGTTCTTC.

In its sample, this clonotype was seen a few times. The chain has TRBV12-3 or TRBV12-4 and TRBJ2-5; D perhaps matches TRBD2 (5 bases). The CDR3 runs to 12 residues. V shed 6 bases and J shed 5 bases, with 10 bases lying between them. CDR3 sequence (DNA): TGTGCCAGCAGGCTAGGCGGGGAGACCCAGTACTTC. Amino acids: CASRLGGETQYF.

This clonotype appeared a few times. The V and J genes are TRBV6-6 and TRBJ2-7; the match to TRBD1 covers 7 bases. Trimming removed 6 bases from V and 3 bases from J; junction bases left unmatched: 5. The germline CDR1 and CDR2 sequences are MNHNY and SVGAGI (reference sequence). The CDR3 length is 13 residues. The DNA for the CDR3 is TGTGCCAGCAGACCGGGACAGCTCTACGAGCAGTACTTC. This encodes CASRPGQLYEQYF.